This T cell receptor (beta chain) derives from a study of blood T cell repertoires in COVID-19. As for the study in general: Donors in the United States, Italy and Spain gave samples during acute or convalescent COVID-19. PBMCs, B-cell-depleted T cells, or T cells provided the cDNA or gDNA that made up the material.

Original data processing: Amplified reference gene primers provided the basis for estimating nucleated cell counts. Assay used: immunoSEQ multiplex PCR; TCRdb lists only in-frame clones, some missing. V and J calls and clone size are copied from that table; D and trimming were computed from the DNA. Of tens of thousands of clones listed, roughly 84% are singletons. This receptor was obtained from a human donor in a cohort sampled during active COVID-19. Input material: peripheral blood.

CDR3 in DNA: TGTGCCAGCTCACGCAGGAGCGGGGGGGCCAGTAATGAGCAGTTCTTC. Its protein is CASSRRSGGASNEQFF. This chain links TRBV18 with TRBJ2-1; 10 bases line up with TRBD2. The CDR3 consists of 16 residues. Trimming at V came to 4 bases and at J to 7 bases, leaving 10 bases not matched to a gene. Germline CDR1 reads KGHSH; CDR2 reads LQKENI.